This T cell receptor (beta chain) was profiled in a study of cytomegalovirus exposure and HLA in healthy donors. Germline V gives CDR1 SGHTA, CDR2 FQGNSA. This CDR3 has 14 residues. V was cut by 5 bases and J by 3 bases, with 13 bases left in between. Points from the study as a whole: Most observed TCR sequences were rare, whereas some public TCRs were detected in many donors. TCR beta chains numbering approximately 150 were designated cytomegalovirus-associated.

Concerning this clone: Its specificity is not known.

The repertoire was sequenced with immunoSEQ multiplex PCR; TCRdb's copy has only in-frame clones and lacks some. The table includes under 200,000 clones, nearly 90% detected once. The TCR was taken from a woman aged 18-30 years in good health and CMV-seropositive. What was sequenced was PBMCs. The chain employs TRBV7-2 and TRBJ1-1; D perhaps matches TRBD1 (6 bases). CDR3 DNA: TGTGCCAGCAGCCCAGACACAGGGTACACTGAAGCTTTCTTT. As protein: CASSPDTGYTEAFF. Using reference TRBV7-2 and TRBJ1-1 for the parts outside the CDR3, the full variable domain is GAGVSQSPSNKVTEKGKDVELRCDPISGHTALYWYRQSLGQGLEFLIYFQGNSAPDKSGLPSDRFSAERTGGSVSTLTIQRTQQEDSAVYLCASSPDTGYTEAFFGQGTRLTVV.